This T cell receptor (beta chain) was profiled in a study of tumor and adjacent non-tumor tissue in lung cancer. No cell sorting was done before RNA was extracted from the tissue. As concerns this clonotype: Relative to the germline gene, one junction end is altered; a read error may explain this.

A modified ARM-PCR protocol with three rounds of nested PCR amplified TCRbeta. TCRdb independently ran MiXCR on the multiplex PCR reads; one entry per CDR3 protein. The sample consists of under 140,000 distinct CDR3 sequences, under 90% of them appearing once. The material sequenced was lung tumor tissue. The receptor was isolated from a man in his sixties or seventies with non-small cell lung cancer.

CDR3 sequence reads: CASSVVAQPGELFF. The CDR3 DNA follows: TGCGCCAGTAGCGTAGTTGCGCAACCCGGGGAGCTGTTTTTT. The chain is built from TRBV7-2 and TRBJ2-2, with D maybe TRBD2 (5 bases). Germline CDR1 and CDR2: SGHTA and FQGNSA. CDR3 length: 14 residues.